The 3 T cell receptor beta chains below were found in one sample sequenced in a study of control samples from healthy donors and cancer patients (TCRdb year 2020). Library creation used the immunoSEQ multiplex PCR assay. Entries here come from immuneACCESS through TCRdb and include only in-frame sequences with V and J called. Some clones fail to appear in such tables; in the studies checked, an unresolved V gene covers under half of the shortfall, and the cause of the remainder is unknown. For this sample the table gives about 130,000 clones, of which 85% to 95% were detected only once. The ten largest clones represent 14% of the sample. The sequenced sample was PBMCs. These receptors were taken from a man between 60 and 75 years old with colorectal cancer.

The chain employs TRBV2 and TRBJ1-2; 9 bases are a match to TRBD1. V shed 2 bases, J shed 8 bases, and the junction held 6 bases outside the gene matches. The CDR3 length is 14 residues. Germline V lookup: CDR1 SNHLY, CDR2 FYNNEI. The CDR3 bases are TGTGCCAGCAGTGAACGCACAGGGGGCTCGGGCTACACCTTC. Its translation: CASSERTGGSGYTF.

The V and J genes are TRBV3-1 (or the pseudogene TRBV3-2) and TRBJ2-2; D is uncertain. The germline V gene encodes CDR1 LGHDT and CDR2 YNNKEL (reference sequence). V was clipped by 7 bases and J by 5 bases, with 11 bases between them. This CDR3 has 13 amino acids. DNA for the CDR3: TGTGCCAGCATCCGAAAAGGGACCGGGGAGCTGTTTTTT. Amino acids: CASIRKGTGELFF.

V is TRBV6-4 and J is TRBJ1-1; D is unclear. The germline V and J ends were trimmed by 4 bases and 1 base, with 7 bases remaining between them. CDR3 length: 13 amino acids. Germline-derived CDR1 and CDR2 are MRHNA and SNTAGT. CDR3: CASSVSGNTEAFF. CDR3 nucleotides: TGTGCCAGCAGTGTCAGTGGGAACACTGAAGCTTTCTTT.